What follows are 13 T cell receptor beta chains derived from one specimen sequenced in a study of sequential checkpoint blockade in melanoma (dated by TCRdb to the late 2010s). The library came from the immunoSEQ multiplex PCR assay. TCRdb's version of the immuneACCESS table is confined to in-frame rearrangements and falls short of the full clone set. An unresolved V gene accounts for under half of the shortfall where checked; the remainder is of unknown origin. The sample contains tens of thousands of clones, approximately 77% of them found a single time. The top ten clones comprise under 20% of the sample. The treatment or condition label, as the study defines it: randomized to nivolumab then ipilimumab (arm A) or the reverse (arm B). The starting material was CD8+ T cells sorted from blood (inferred from file names), obtained from a patient given nivolumab and ipilimumab in sequence. These receptors all come from a human donor with melanoma.

The chain recombines TRBV6-5 with TRBJ2-1; TRBD2 aligns across 8 bases. The V segment lost 0 bases and the J segment 0 bases; nucleotides outside the gene matches: 1. CDR3 size: 16 residues. The germline V gene encodes CDR1 MNHEY and CDR2 SVGAGI. CDR3 loop: CASSYSSGSSYNEQFF. CDR3 nucleotides: TGTGCCAGCAGTTACTCGAGCGGGAGCTCCTACAATGAGCAGTTCTTC.

This clone is a singleton in its sample. The chain has TRBV9 and TRBJ2-2, with D maybe TRBD1 (6 bases). With 0 bases removed from V and 2 bases from J, the gap between germline ends came to 14 bases. CDR1 and CDR2 (germline): SGDLS, YYNGEE. The CDR3 has 17 amino acids. CDR3 protein: CASSVATNRDNTGELFF. CDR3 DNA sequence: TGTGCCAGCAGCGTAGCTACGAACAGGGATAACACCGGGGAGCTGTTTTTT.

This clone occurred a few times. CDR3 DNA sequence: TGTGCCAGCAGTTTAACAGGGTGGGAGACCCAGTACTTC. As protein: CASSLTGWETQYF. V gene TRBV27 combines with J gene TRBJ2-5, with a possible D match to TRBD1 (6 bases). V dropped 2 bases and J dropped 5 bases, with 9 bases sitting between them. CDR3 size: 13 residues. Looked up from germline, CDR1 is MNHEY and CDR2 is SMNVEV (reference sequence).

This chain links TRBV27 with TRBJ1-5; D is perhaps TRBD1 (5 bases). V gave up 3 bases and J gave up 2 bases, with 17 bases separating them. Germline V gene data show CDR1 as MNHEY and CDR2 as SMNVEV (reference sequence). This CDR3 comprises 17 residues. The CDR3 spells CASSFLASGGGNQPQHF. The CDR3 nucleotides read TGTGCCAGCAGTTTTTTGGCGAGCGGGGGGGGCAATCAGCCCCAGCATTTT.

The chain employs TRBV5-8 and TRBJ1-5; D is uncertain. The CDR3 runs 11 residues. V lost 3 bases to trimming and J lost 6 bases, with 4 bases between them. Germline V gene data show CDR1 as SGHTS and CDR2 as YDEGEE. Written as DNA, the CDR3 is TGTGCCAGCAGCTCCGGTCAGCCCCAGCATTTT. Residues: CASSSGQPQHF.

This clone has a handful of counts. This sequence joins TRBV27 and TRBJ2-7, with D uncertain. CDR1 MNHEY and CDR2 SMNVEV come from the germline V gene (reference sequence). The V end was cut by 0 bases, the J end by 2 bases, with 8 bases between. The length of the CDR3 is 14 residues. CDR3 in DNA: TGTGCCAGCAGTTTATCGAACGCAGCCTACGAGCAGTACTTC. Translated, it gives CASSLSNAAYEQYF.

The chain uses TRBV6-6 and TRBJ2-7, with D perhaps TRBD2 (5 bases). The germline CDR1 and CDR2 sequences are MNHNY and SVGAGI (reference sequence). The V and J ends lost 2 bases and 2 bases respectively, with 10 bases between them. This CDR3 spans 14 amino acids. The CDR3 region has the DNA TGTGCCAGCAGTTACGCGGGCCTGACCTACGAGCAGTACTTC. Encoded protein: CASSYAGLTYEQYF.

About this clone: This sample also contains other DNA sequences that code for the same CDR3. The CDR3 DNA follows: TGTGCCAGCAGTTACTCGTCCGTCGGCTACGAGCAGTACTTC. This gives the protein CASSYSSVGYEQYF. The chain uses TRBV6-5 and TRBJ2-7; D unresolved. Germline loops: CDR1 MNHEY, CDR2 SVGAGI. Trimming left V 0 bases short and J 3 bases short, with 9 bases between. The CDR3 is 14 amino acids.

This clone was seen only a few times. This chain joins TRBV5-1 and TRBJ2-5; TRBD2 matches 7 bases. J gave up 4 bases and V 1 base, and 7 bases lay outside the gene matches. The CDR3 consists of 15 residues. Per germline, CDR1 SGHRS and CDR2 YFSETQ. CDR3 nucleotide sequence: TGCGCCAGCAGCTTGCGGGGGAGGGAGGCAGAGACCCAGTACTTC. It translates to CASSLRGREAETQYF. Variable domain in full (rest from reference TRBV5-1 and TRBJ2-5): KAGVTQTPRYLIKTRGQQVTLSCSPISGHRSVSWYQQTPGQGLQFLFEYFSETQRNKGNFPGRFSGRQFSNSRSEMNVSTLELGDSALYLCASSLRGREAETQYFGPGTRLLVL.

The chain is built from TRBV6-5 and TRBJ2-1; 11 bases fit TRBD2. Per germline, CDR1 MNHEY and CDR2 SVGAGI. The CDR3 sequence is 16 residues long. Trimming at V came to 4 bases and at J to 2 bases, leaving 4 bases not matched to a gene. The CDR3 sequence is CASSLLAGATYNEQFF. DNA of the CDR3: TGTGCCAGCAGTTTACTAGCGGGGGCAACCTACAATGAGCAGTTCTTC.

The V and J genes are TRBV13 and TRBJ2-7; 7 nucleotides match TRBD1. The germline V gene encodes CDR1 PRHDT and CDR2 FYEKMQ (reference sequence). V lost 5 bases and J lost 6; bases outside the gene matches: 10. CDR3 length equals 14 residues. CDR3 coding DNA: TGTGCCAGCAGCCCCGGACAGGTGAGGCTCGAGCAGTACTTC. Translation gives CASSPGQVRLEQYF.

V gene TRBV30 combines with J gene TRBJ1-5, with 10 bases lining up with TRBD1. The ends lost 1 base at V and 6 bases at J; junction bases unmatched: 0. The CDR3 contains 13 residues. Per germline, CDR1 GTSNPN and CDR2 SVGIG (reference sequence). The CDR3 DNA reads as TGTGCCTGGAGTGGGGACAGGGGTCAGCCCCAGCATTTT. Amino acid sequence: CAWSGDRGQPQHF.

The genes are TRBV27 and TRBJ2-7, with D hard to call. Germline CDR1 MNHEY, CDR2 SMNVEV (reference sequence). The germline V and J ends were trimmed by 3 bases and 0 bases, with 6 bases remaining between them. The CDR3 covers 13 residues. CDR3 sequence (DNA): TGTGCCAGCAGTTTCTCCCGCTCCTACGAGCAGTACTTC. Amino acid sequence: CASSFSRSYEQYF.